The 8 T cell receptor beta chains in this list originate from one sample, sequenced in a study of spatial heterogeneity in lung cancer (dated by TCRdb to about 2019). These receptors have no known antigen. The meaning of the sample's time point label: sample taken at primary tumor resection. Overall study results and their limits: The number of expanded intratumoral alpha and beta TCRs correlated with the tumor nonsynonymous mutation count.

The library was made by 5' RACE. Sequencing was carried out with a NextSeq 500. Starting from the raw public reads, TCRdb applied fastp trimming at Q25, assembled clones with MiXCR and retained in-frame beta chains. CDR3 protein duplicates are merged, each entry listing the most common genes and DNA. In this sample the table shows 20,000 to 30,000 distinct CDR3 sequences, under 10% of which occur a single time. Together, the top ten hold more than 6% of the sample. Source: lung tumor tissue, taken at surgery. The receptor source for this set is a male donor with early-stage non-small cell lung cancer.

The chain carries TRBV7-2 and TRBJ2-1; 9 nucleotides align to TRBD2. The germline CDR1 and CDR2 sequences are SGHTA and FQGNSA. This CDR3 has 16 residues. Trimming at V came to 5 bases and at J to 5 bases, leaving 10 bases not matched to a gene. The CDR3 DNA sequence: TGTGCCAGCAGCCACAACCCTGGACTAGCGAACAATGAGCAGTTCTTC. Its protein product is CASSHNPGLANNEQFF.

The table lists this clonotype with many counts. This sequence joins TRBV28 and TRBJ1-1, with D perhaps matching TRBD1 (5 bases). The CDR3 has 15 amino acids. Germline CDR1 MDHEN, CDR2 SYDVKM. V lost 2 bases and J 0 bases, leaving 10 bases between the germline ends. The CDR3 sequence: CASSLGALLNTEAFF. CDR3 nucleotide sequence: TGTGCCAGCAGTTTAGGGGCGCTACTGAACACTGAAGCTTTCTTT.

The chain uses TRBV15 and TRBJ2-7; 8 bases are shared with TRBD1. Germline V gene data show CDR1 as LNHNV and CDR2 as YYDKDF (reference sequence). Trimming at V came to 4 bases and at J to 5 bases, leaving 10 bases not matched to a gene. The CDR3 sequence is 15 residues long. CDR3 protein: CATSKYLQGGDEQYF. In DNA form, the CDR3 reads TGTGCCACCAGCAAATACTTACAGGGGGGAGACGAGCAGTACTTC.

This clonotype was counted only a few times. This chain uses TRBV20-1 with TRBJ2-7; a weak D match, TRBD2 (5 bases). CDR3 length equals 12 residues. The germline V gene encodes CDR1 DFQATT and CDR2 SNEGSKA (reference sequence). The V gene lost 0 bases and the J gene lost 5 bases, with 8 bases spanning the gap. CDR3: CSARDVGDEQYF. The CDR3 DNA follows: TGCAGTGCTAGAGATGTGGGAGACGAGCAGTACTTC.

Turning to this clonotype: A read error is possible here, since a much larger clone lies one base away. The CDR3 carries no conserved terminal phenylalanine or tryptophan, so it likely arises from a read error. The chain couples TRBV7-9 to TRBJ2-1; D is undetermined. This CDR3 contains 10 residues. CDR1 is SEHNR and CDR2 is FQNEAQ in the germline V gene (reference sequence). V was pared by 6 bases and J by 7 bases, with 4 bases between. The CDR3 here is CASRGNEQFI. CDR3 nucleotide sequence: TGTGCCAGCAGGGGTAATGAGCAGTTCATC.

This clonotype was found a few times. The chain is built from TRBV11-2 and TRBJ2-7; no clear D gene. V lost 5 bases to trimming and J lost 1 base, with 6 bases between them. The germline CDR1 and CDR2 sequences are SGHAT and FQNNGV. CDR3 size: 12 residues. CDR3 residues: CASSPESYEQYF. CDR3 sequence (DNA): TGTGCCAGCAGCCCAGAGTCCTACGAGCAGTACTTC. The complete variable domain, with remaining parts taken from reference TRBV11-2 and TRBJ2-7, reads EAGVAQSPRYKIIEKRQSVAFWCNPISGHATLYWYQQILGQGPKLLIQFQNNGVVDDSQLPKDRFSAERLKGVDSTLKIQPAKLEDSAVYLCASSPESYEQYFGPGTRLTVT.

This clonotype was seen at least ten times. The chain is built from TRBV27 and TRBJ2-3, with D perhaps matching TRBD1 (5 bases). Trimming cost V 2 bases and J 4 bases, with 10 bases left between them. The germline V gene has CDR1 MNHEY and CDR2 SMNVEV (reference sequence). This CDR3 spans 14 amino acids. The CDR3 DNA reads TGTGCCAGCAGTTTAAGGGGTCGCGCAGATACGCAGTATTTT. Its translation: CASSLRGRADTQYF.

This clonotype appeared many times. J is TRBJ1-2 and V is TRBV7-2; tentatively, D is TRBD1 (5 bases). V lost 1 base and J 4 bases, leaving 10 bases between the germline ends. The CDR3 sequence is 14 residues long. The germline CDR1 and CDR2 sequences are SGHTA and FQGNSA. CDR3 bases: TGTGCCAGCAGCTTAGGGGACCGATTCTATGGCTACACCTTC. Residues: CASSLGDRFYGYTF. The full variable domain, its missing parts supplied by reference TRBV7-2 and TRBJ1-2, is GAGVSQSPSNKVTEKGKDVELRCDPISGHTALYWYRQSLGQGLEFLIYFQGNSAPDKSGLPSDRFSAERTGGSVSTLTIQRTQQEDSAVYLCASSLGDRFYGYTFGSGTRLTVV.